The source of this TCR beta chain is a study of T cell responses to AZD1222 COVID-19 vaccine. Using immunoSEQ multiplex PCR, the repertoire was profiled, and TCRdb retains in-frame clones only, with some absent. The repertoire holds about 66,000 clones, with just over 90% as singletons. This clone appeared a few times. Its antigen is unidentified. Study conclusions and caveats: Spike-specific TCRs gained breadth and depth after people received two AZD1222 doses. Baseline testing showed seropositivity in only a handful of AZD1222 recipients. Reports indicate that nearly half of spike-specific TCRs are directed at unmutated variant regions.

The TCR comes from an adult who received the MenACWY meningococcal vaccine as a control. Sample: peripheral blood, taken 28 days after the second dose of the MenACWY control vaccine.

The CDR3 loop reads CASSPGVSTGELFF. In DNA form, the CDR3 reads TGTGCCAGCAGCCCTGGGGTCTCGACCGGGGAGCTGTTTTTT. The genes are TRBV5-4 and TRBJ2-2; D not resolved. This CDR3 contains 14 residues. V lost 4 bases, J lost 5 bases, and 12 bases lay in between. Germline V CDR1 and CDR2: SGHNT, YYREEE (reference sequence).